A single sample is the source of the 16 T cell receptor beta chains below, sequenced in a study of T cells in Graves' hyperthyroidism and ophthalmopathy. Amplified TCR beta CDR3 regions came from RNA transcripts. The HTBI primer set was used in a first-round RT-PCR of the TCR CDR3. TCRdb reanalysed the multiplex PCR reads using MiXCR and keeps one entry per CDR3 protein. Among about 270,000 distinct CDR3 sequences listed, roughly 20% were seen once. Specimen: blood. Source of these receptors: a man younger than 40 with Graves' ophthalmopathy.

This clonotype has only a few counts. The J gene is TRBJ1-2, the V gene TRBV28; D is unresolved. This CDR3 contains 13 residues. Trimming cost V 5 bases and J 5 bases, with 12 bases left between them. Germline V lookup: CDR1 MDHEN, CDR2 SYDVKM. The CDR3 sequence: CASSPGRRYGYTF. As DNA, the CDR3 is TGTGCCAGCAGTCCCGGGCGTAGATATGGCTACACCTTC.

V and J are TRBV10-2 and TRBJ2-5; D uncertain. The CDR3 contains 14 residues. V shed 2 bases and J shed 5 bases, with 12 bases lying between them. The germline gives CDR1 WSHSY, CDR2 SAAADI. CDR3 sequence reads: CASSENRVGETQYF. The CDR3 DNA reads TGCGCCAGCAGTGAGAACAGAGTCGGGGAGACCCAGTACTTC.

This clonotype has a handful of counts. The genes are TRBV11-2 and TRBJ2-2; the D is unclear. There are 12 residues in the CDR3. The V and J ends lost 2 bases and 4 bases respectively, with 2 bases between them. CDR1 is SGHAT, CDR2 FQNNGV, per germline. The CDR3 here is CASSLFTGELFF. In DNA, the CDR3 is TGTGCCAGCAGCTTATTCACCGGGGAGCTGTTTTTT.

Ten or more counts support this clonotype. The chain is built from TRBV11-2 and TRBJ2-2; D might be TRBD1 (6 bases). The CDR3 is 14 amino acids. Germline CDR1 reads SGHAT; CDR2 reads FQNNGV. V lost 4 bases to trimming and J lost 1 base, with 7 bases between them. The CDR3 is CASSSTGNTGELFF. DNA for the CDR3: TGTGCCAGCAGCTCGACAGGGAACACCGGGGAGCTGTTTTTT.

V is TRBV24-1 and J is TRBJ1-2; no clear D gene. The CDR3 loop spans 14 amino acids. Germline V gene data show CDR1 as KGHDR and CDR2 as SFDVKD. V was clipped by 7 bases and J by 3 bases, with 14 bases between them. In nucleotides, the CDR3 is TGTGCCACCAGCGAGACGGACCGATACTATGGCTACACCTTC. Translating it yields CATSETDRYYGYTF.

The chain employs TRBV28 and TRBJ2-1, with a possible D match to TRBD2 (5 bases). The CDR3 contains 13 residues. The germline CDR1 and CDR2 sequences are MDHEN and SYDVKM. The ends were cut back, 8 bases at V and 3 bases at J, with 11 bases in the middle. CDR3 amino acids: CASSGRGYNEQFF. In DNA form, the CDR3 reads TGTGCCAGCTCGGGAAGAGGCTACAATGAGCAGTTCTTC. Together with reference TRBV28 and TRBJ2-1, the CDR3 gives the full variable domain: DVKVTQSSRYLVKRTGEKVFLECVQDMDHENMFWYRQDPGLGLRLIYFSYDVKMKEKGDIPEGYSVSREKKERFSLILESASTNQTSMYLCASSGRGYNEQFFGPGTRLTVL.

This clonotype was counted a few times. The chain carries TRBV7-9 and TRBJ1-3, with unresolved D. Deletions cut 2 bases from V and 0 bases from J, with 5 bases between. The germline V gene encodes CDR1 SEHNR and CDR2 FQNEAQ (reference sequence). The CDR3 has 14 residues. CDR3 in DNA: TGTGCCAGCAGCTTACCCTACTCTGGAAACACCATATATTTT. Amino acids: CASSLPYSGNTIYF.

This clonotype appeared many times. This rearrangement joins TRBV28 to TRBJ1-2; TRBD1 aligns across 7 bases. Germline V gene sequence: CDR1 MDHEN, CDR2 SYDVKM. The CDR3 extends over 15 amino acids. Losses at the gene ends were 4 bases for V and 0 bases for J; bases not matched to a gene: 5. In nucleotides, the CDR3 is TGTGCCAGCAGTTCCCGGGACAGATCTAACTATGGCTACACCTTC. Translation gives CASSSRDRSNYGYTF.

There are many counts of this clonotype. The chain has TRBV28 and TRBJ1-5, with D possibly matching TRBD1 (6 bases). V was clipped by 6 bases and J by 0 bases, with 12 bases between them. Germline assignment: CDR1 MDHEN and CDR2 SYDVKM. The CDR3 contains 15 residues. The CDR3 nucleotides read TGTGCCAGCAGGTCTACAGGGAGTAGCAATCAGCCCCAGCATTTT. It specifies CASRSTGSSNQPQHF.

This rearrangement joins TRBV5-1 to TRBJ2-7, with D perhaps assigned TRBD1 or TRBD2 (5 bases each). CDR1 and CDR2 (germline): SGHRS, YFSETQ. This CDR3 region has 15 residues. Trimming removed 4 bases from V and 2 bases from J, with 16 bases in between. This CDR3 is CASSLGVIEAYEQYF. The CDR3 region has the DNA TGCGCCAGCAGCCTGGGGGTCATCGAGGCCTACGAGCAGTACTTC. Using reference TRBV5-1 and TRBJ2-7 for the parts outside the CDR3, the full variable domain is KAGVTQTPRYLIKTRGQQVTLSCSPISGHRSVSWYQQTPGQGLQFLFEYFSETQRNKGNFPGRFSGRQFSNSRSEMNVSTLELGDSALYLCASSLGVIEAYEQYFGPGTRLTVT.

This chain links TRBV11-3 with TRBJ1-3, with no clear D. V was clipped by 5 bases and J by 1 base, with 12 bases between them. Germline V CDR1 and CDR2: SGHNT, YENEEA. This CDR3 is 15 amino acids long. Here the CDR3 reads CASSVPGRSGNTIYF. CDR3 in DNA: TGTGCCAGCAGCGTGCCGGGTCGTTCTGGAAACACCATATATTTT.

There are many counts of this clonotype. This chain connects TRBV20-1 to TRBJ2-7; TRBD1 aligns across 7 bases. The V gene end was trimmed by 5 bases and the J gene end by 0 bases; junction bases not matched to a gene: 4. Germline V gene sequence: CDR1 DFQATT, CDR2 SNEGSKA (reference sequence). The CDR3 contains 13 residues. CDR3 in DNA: TGCAGTGCTGCCGGGACAGCCTCCTACGAGCAGTACTTC. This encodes CSAAGTASYEQYF.

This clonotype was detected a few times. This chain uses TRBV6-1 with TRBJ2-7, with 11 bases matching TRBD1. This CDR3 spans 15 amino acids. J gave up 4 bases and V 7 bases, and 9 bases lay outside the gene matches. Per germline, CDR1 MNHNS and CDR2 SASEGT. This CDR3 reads CASTSEGTGGYEQYF. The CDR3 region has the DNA TGTGCCAGCACCTCAGAGGGGACAGGGGGGTACGAGCAGTACTTC.

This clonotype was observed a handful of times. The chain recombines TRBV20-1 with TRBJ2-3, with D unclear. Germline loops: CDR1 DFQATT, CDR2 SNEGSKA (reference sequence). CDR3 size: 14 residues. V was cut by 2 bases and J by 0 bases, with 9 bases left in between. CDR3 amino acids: CSARSYLSTDTQYF. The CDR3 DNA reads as TGCAGTGCTAGATCCTACCTGAGCACAGATACGCAGTATTTT.

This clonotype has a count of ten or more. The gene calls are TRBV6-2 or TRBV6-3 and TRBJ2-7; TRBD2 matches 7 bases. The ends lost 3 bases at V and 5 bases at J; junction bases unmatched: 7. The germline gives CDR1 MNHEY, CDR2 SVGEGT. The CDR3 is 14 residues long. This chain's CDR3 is CASSYGLEGHEQYF. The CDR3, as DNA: TGTGCCAGCAGTTATGGACTAGAGGGCCACGAGCAGTACTTC.

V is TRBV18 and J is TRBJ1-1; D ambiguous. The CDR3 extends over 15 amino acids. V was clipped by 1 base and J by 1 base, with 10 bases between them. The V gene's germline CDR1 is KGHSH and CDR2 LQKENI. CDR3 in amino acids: CASSPRQEGNTEAFF. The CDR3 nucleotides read TGTGCCAGCTCACCACGTCAGGAGGGGAACACTGAAGCTTTCTTT.